The source of this T cell receptor (beta chain) is a study of blood T cell repertoires in COVID-19. Trimming shortened V by 3 bases and J by 6 bases, and 14 bases separated the two germline ends. Germline CDR1 SGHRS, CDR2 YFSETQ. This CDR3 region has 14 residues. Measured with immunoSEQ multiplex PCR; TCRdb has only the in-frame clones, and not every one. The sample gives 300,000 to 450,000 clones, more than 70% of which show up once; about 9.4% is in the top ten. This clonotype was sampled from a woman in her twenties or thirties with COVID-19, enrolled during active disease. The chain joins TRBV5-1 to TRBJ2-3, with D perhaps TRBD2 (6 bases). The sample comprised peripheral blood. This chain's CDR3 is CASSSTSHPDTQYF. For the CDR3, the DNA is TGCGCCAGCAGCTCGACTAGTCATCCGGATACGCAGTATTTT. The whole variable domain, remainder taken from reference TRBV5-1 and TRBJ2-3, is KAGVTQTPRYLIKTRGQQVTLSCSPISGHRSVSWYQQTPGQGLQFLFEYFSETQRNKGNFPGRFSGRQFSNSRSEMNVSTLELGDSALYLCASSSTSHPDTQYFGPGTRLTVL.